These T cell receptor beta chains were read from a single sample in a study of beta chain features in type 1 diabetes. Only in-frame clones appear in the TCRdb table, and some are missing; sequencing was by immunoSEQ multiplex PCR. This sample has about half a million clones; over 9.5% occur once, and the top ten carry about 0.042%. Sequenced material: naive CD4+ T cells from blood. The source is a woman younger than 30 in good health. CDR3s include the opening cysteine and the closing phenylalanine or tryptophan. A D gene is named only where the DNA matches it firmly. Some rows mark clone size as missing; the rest say once, few, many or name a class of expanded clone.

TRBV7-9	few	TRBJ2-1	TRBD1	CASSLVRTGMYNEQFF	TGTGCCAGCAGCTTAGTCCGGACAGGGATGTACAATGAGCAGTTCTTC
TRBV7-9	few	TRBJ2-7	NA	CASSSIYEQYF	TGTGCCAGCAGTTCCATCTACGAGCAGTACTTC
TRBV4-1	NA	TRBJ2-4	NA	CASSQTVGPIAKNIQYF	TGCGCCAGCAGCCAAACCGTAGGACCTATAGCCAAAAACATTCAGTACTTC
TRBV18	few	TRBJ2-7	NA	CASSPGTDRYEQYF	TGTGCCAGCTCACCAGGGACGGACCGCTACGAGCAGTACTTC
TRBV2	few	TRBJ2-3	NA	CASSELGFLYTDTQYF	TGTGCCAGCAGTGAATTGGGGTTCCTATACACAGATACGCAGTATTTT
TRBV19	few	TRBJ2-7	NA	CASSISARSSYEQYF	TGTGCCAGTAGTATATCGGCGAGGAGCTCCTACGAGCAGTACTTC
TRBV7-9	NA	TRBJ2-3	NA	CASSASGTDTQYF	TGTGCCAGCAGCGCTAGCGGCACAGATACGCAGTATTTT
TRBV9	NA	TRBJ2-3	NA	CASSARQATTDTQYF	TGTGCCAGCAGCGCCCGCCAGGCGACCACAGATACGCAGTATTTT
TRBV7-9	NA	TRBJ2-2	NA	CANTSAGNTGELFF	TGTGCCAACACCTCTGCGGGGAACACCGGGGAGCTGTTTTTT
TRBV6-6	few	TRBJ2-5	NA	CASSYKGRETQYF	TGTGCCAGCAGCTACAAGGGTCGAGAGACCCAGTACTTC
TRBV7-9	few	TRBJ2-3	TRBD1	CASSRGQGRTDTQYF	TGTGCCAGCAGCCGCGGACAGGGAAGAACAGATACGCAGTATTTT
TRBV18	NA	TRBJ2-7	TRBD1	CASSPPGTVFYEQYF	TGTGCCAGCTCACCGCCAGGGACAGTGTTCTACGAGCAGTACTTC
TRBV5-1	NA	TRBJ1-2	NA	CASSLEAGNYGYTF	TGCGCCAGCAGCTTGGAGGCAGGGAACTATGGCTACACCTTC
TRBV5-1	NA	TRBJ1-4	NA	CASSQEPSNEKLFF	TGCGCCAGCAGCCAAGAACCCTCTAATGAAAAACTGTTTTTT
TRBV27	NA	TRBJ2-5	TRBD2	CASRLAGVETQYF	TGTGCCAGCAGACTAGCGGGGGTAGAGACCCAGTACTTC
TRBV4-1	NA	TRBJ2-3	NA	CASSLGQPDTQYF	TGCGCCAGCAGCCTGGGGCAGCCAGATACGCAGTATTTT
TRBV4-1	few	TRBJ1-1	NA	CASSQGIPLLNTEAFF	TGCGCCAGCAGCCAAGGGATCCCCCTCTTGAACACTGAAGCTTTCTTT
TRBV7-2	few	TRBJ2-1	TRBD2	CASSKRGLGNSYNEQFF	TGTGCCAGCAGCAAACGAGGACTAGGGAACTCCTACAATGAGCAGTTCTTC
TRBV2	NA	TRBJ2-1	NA	CASRPATGSYNEQFF	TGTGCCAGCAGACCGGCGACGGGTAGCTACAATGAGCAGTTCTTC
TRBV7-9	NA	TRBJ1-4	NA	CASSLAGGQEKLFF	TGTGCCAGCAGCTTAGCGGGAGGACAGGAAAAACTGTTTTTT
TRBV27	NA	TRBJ2-1	NA	CASRADPIDEQFF	TGTGCCAGCAGGGCGGATCCGATTGATGAGCAGTTCTTC
TRBV10-2	few	TRBJ1-1	TRBD1	CASRDRGNTEAFF	TGCGCCAGCAGGGACAGGGGGAACACTGAAGCTTTCTTT
TRBV7-2	few	TRBJ1-4	NA	CASSLQGEKLFF	TGTGCCAGCAGCTTACAGGGGGAAAAACTGTTTTTT
TRBV2	NA	TRBJ1-5	NA	CASNRGYSNQPQHF	TGTGCCAGCAATCGGGGGTATAGCAATCAGCCCCAGCATTTT
TRBV9	NA	TRBJ1-6	TRBD1	CASSPRGDRGNSPLHF	TGTGCCAGCAGCCCAAGGGGGGACAGGGGCAATTCACCCCTCCACTTT
TRBV7-3	few	TRBJ2-1	TRBD1	CASSLKSGTGDNEQFF	TGTGCCAGCAGCTTAAAGTCTGGGACAGGCGACAATGAGCAGTTCTTC
TRBV7-2	NA	TRBJ2-3	NA	CASSLSPGLGADTQYF	TGTGCCAGCAGCCTATCGCCGGGACTTGGGGCAGATACGCAGTATTTT
TRBV4-1	NA	TRBJ2-6	NA	CASSQGRPRGDSGANVLTF	TGCGCCAGCAGCCAAGGAAGGCCGCGGGGAGACTCTGGGGCCAACGTCCTGACTTTC
TRBV18	NA	TRBJ1-2	TRBD1	CASSSDRAYGYTF	TGTGCCAGCTCATCCGACAGGGCTTATGGCTACACCTTC
TRBV4-1	once	TRBJ1-1	NA	CASSQEGLTTMNTEAFF	TGCGCCAGCAGCCAAGAAGGACTTACAACCATGAACACTGAAGCTTTCTTT
TRBV2	NA	TRBJ1-2	NA	CASTPRFGYTF	TGTGCCAGCACTCCGCGTTTTGGCTACACCTTC
TRBV7-2	NA	TRBJ2-5	NA	CASSFRTANLKETQYF	TGTGCCAGCAGCTTCCGGACAGCGAACTTAAAAGAGACCCAGTACTTC
TRBV18	few	TRBJ2-2	NA	CASSPPVTGELFF	TGTGCCAGCTCACCACCGGTCACCGGGGAGCTGTTTTTT
TRBV23-1	NA	TRBJ2-7	TRBD2	CASSQFGGSEQYF	TGCGCCAGCAGTCAATTCGGGGGGAGCGAGCAGTACTTC
TRBV5-1	NA	TRBJ2-4	NA	CASSTGQLEHIQYF	TGCGCCAGCAGCACAGGACAGTTAGAGCACATTCAGTACTTC
TRBV28	NA	TRBJ1-2	NA	CASLGTGYGYTF	TGTGCCAGCCTGGGGACGGGCTATGGCTACACCTTC
TRBV28	NA	TRBJ2-3	TRBD2	CASSTSGTTDTQYF	TGTGCCAGCAGCACTAGCGGAACCACAGATACGCAGTATTTT
TRBV5-1	NA	TRBJ2-3	TRBD2	CASSFNKKTTSGGPRDTQYF	TGCGCCAGCAGCTTCAATAAAAAGACGACTAGCGGGGGGCCGAGGGATACGCAGTATTTT
TRBV2	few	TRBJ2-3	TRBD1	CASGGQGGTDTQYF	TGTGCCAGCGGAGGACAGGGTGGCACAGATACGCAGTATTTT
TRBV7-8	few	TRBJ2-5	TRBD1	CASSSDRGETQYF	TGTGCCAGCAGCTCAGACAGGGGTGAGACCCAGTACTTC
TRBV5-1	few	TRBJ2-5	TRBD2	CASSSGLAREETQYF	TGCGCCAGCAGCTCGGGACTAGCGAGGGAAGAGACCCAGTACTTC
TRBV9	few	TRBJ2-3	NA	CASSRSDAVTDTQYF	TGTGCCAGCAGTCGCAGCGACGCTGTCACAGATACGCAGTATTTT
TRBV5-1	NA	TRBJ2-1	NA	CASSWDPPNNEQFF	TGCGCCAGCAGCTGGGACCCCCCCAACAATGAGCAGTTCTTC
TRBV29-1	few	TRBJ1-1	TRBD1	CSATDRMNTEAFF	TGCAGCGCCACGGACAGGATGAACACTGAAGCTTTCTTT
TRBV18	NA	TRBJ2-5	NA	CASSPLSWYQETQYF	TGTGCCAGCTCACCATTAAGTTGGTACCAAGAGACCCAGTACTTC
TRBV5-1	NA	TRBJ2-2	NA	CASSLAATTGELFF	TGCGCCAGCAGCTTGGCGGCAACCACCGGGGAGCTGTTTTTT
TRBV29-1	few	TRBJ1-2	NA	CSLDDGISDGYTF	TGCAGTCTGGACGATGGCATTTCCGATGGCTACACCTTC
TRBV7-9	few	TRBJ2-3	TRBD2	CASSSRIAGGSDTQYF	TGTGCCAGCAGCTCCAGAATAGCGGGAGGATCAGATACGCAGTATTTT